This TCR beta chain originates from a study of T cells in Graves' hyperthyroidism and ophthalmopathy. Points from the study as a whole: Blood samples included most of the expanded thyroid clonotypes exceeding 0.001.

Uncontrolled infection, other autoimmune disease, pregnancy or lactation led to exclusion. RNA transcripts served as the template for amplifying TCR beta CDR3 regions. Using the HTBI primer set, a first-round RT-PCR was run on the TCR CDR3. TCRdb re-derived calls from the multiplex PCR reads in MiXCR, one entry per CDR3 protein. The top ten clones hold around 20% of a sample with around 620,000 distinct CDR3 sequences, more than 45% of them seen once. The V gene end was trimmed by 6 bases and the J gene end by 2 bases; junction bases not matched to a gene: 4. The CDR3 runs to 13 residues. From germline, CDR1 is DFQATT and CDR2 SNEGSKA (reference sequence). Points on this clonotype: Its antigen is still unknown.

The sample was peripheral blood or thyroid tissue (not recorded which). V usage is TRBV20-1 and J usage is TRBJ1-5; 7 nucleotides agree with TRBD1. This TCR was recovered from an adult woman with Graves' disease, either hyperthyroidism or ophthalmopathy (not recorded which). The chain's CDR3 is CSALDRGNQPQHF. CDR3 DNA sequence: TGCAGTGCCCTCGACAGGGGCAATCAGCCCCAGCATTTT.